The clone carrying this TCR beta chain has a count of ten or more. What it binds is not known. These data come from a study of molecular identifiers for immune sequencing clone quantification. Sorted naive CD8 T cells were those defined as CD8+CD4-CCR7+CD45RA+. Findings and limits, study-wide: In cases of identical TCR molecules sharing a barcode, highly expanded clone sizes could be underestimated. Clones of above 20 RNA copies carried over 99% of effector molecules; in naive cells they carried under 1%.

Trimming removed 6 bases at V and 5 bases at J, with 23 bases between. CDR3 size: 16 residues. The V gene's germline CDR1 is DFQATT and CDR2 SNEGSKA (reference sequence). Bulk TCR libraries were made with methods that had been previously described and with listed TCR primers. TCRdb re-called the PCR reads with MiXCR, one entry per CDR3 protein. The sample contains more than 300,000 distinct CDR3 sequences, about 22% of which appear only once. Sequencing input: naive CD8+ T cells from blood, with Jurkat cell RNA spiked in. Regarding subset: FACS-sorted CD8+CD4-CCR7+CD45RA+ naive T cells. The chain couples TRBV20-1 to TRBJ2-1; D is possibly TRBD2 (6 bases). This clonotype originated in a human donor in good health. Some libraries in this study had Jurkat cell RNA spiked in. In nucleotides, the CDR3 is TGCAGTGCCCCCCCGCTCTGGCTAGGGGAGGACAATGAGCAGTTCTTC. Its translation is CSAPPLWLGEDNEQFF.